This TCR beta chain was identified during a study of blood T cells in healthy people across ages. The study's findings and limits: Shifts in expanded clonotypes may have been confounded by donor CMV status, which was unknown. Diversity was estimated from one million T cells, and these estimates were considered underestimates.

Turning to this clonotype: Its cognate antigen is unknown. The junction departs from germline at one end; a sequencing error may be responsible.

The CDR3 runs to 17 residues. Per germline, CDR1 DFQATT and CDR2 SNEGSKA (reference sequence). The authors ran a second PCR of roughly 6 to 12 cycles using a sample-barcoded 5' primer and a J-beta primer mix. MiXCR was run by TCRdb on the 5' RACE reads, yielding one entry per CDR3 protein. The sample holds about 730,000 distinct CDR3 sequences, roughly 47% seen once. This rearrangement joins TRBV20-1 to TRBJ2-7; TRBD1 agrees at 7 bases. The clonotype was recovered from an older woman in good health. The specimen sequenced was blood. The CDR3 DNA reads TGCAGTACTAGGATAACGGGACAGCCCCTCCTGTTTCCCGAGCAGTACTTC. Translation gives CSTRITGQPLLFPEQYF.